The clone carrying this T cell receptor beta chain was picked up a small number of times. The antigen is not known. Trimming took off 6 bases at V and 8 bases at J, with 13 bases between the two ends. This CDR3 has 12 residues. Germline V CDR1 and CDR2: MDHEN, SYDVKM. The data originate from a study of blood T cells in healthy people across ages. Points from the study as a whole: The diversity estimates, figures obtained from one million T cells, were considered underestimates.

The use of a sample-barcoded 5' primer and a J-beta primer mix characterized a second PCR of about 7 to 12 cycles. TCRdb redid the calling of the 5' RACE reads with MiXCR, one entry per CDR3 protein. This table has some 1,000,000 distinct CDR3 sequences, 25% appearing once. These same data were also listed under a study on T cells of mothers and their children.

This sequence originates from a girl aged 2 to 10 in good health. The sample comprised blood. The chain is built from TRBV28 and TRBJ1-2; D not certain. CDR3 in amino acids: CASRYRLVGYTF. CDR3 DNA: TGTGCCAGCAGATATCGTTTGGTGGGCTACACCTTC.